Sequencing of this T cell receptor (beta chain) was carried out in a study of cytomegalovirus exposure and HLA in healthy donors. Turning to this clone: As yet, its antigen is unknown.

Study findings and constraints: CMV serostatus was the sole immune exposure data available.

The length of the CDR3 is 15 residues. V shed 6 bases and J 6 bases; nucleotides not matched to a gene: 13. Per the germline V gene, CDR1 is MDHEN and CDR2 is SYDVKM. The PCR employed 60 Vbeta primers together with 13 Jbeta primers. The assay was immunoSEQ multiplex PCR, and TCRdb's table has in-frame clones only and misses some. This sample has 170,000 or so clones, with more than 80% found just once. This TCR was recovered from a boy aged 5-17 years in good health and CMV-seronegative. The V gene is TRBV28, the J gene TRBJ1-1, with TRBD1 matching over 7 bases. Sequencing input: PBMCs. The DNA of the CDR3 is TGTGCCAGCAGCTCCCCCCTAGACAGGGTATCTGAAGCTTTCTTT. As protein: CASSSPLDRVSEAFF. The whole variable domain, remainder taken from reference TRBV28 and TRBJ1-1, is DVKVTQSSRYLVKRTGEKVFLECVQDMDHENMFWYRQDPGLGLRLIYFSYDVKMKEKGDIPEGYSVSREKKERFSLILESASTNQTSMYLCASSSPLDRVSEAFFGQGTRLTVV.